This T cell receptor (beta chain) was observed in a study of somatic mutations in cytotoxic T cells in rheumatoid arthritis. The protocol was immunoSEQ multiplex PCR, while the TCRdb copy is restricted to in-frame clones and leaves out a portion. The sample shows about 30,000 clones, 80% to 85% of them seen only once. The source of this sequence is an adult with rheumatoid arthritis. Sequencing input: CD8+ T cells sorted from blood.

CDR3 in DNA: TGTGCCAGCAGTAGGGGGACAGGGGACACCGGGGAGCTGTTTTTT. It specifies CASSRGTGDTGELFF. The rearrangement uses TRBV6-5 and TRBJ2-2; TRBD1 aligns across 10 bases. V lost 5 bases and J lost 3; bases outside the gene matches: 3. The V gene's germline CDR1 is MNHEY and CDR2 SVGAGI. This CDR3 has 15 residues.